This T cell receptor beta chain was identified in a study of cytomegalovirus exposure and HLA in healthy donors. General study results and limits: In a later analysis, a missense DCLRE1C variant was linked to TCR beta V- and J-gene trimming.

The PCR contained 60 Vbeta and 13 Jbeta primers. Data came from immunoSEQ multiplex PCR; TCRdb stores just in-frame clones and leaves some out. The sample holds tens of thousands of clones, roughly three quarters seen once. CDR1 and CDR2 from the germline V gene are GTSNPN and SVGIG (reference sequence). The germline V and J ends were trimmed by 1 base and 8 bases, with 14 bases remaining between them. The CDR3 loop spans 13 amino acids. This clone was detected only once. The target antigen is unknown. The sequenced sample consisted of PBMCs. This chain uses TRBV30 with TRBJ1-2, with TRBD1 as a possible D gene (5 bases). The receptor comes from a man aged 18-30 years in good health and CMV-seronegative. CDR3 in DNA: TGTGCCTGGAGTGATTGGGGGGGAGGGGGCTACACCTTC. Protein: CAWSDWGGGGYTF.